This TCR beta chain was sequenced for a study of blood T cell repertoires in COVID-19. Study summary: Researchers got acute and convalescent COVID-19 samples from the United States, Italy and Spain. Sample material is recorded as cDNA or gDNA derived from T cells, B-cell-depleted T cells, or PBMCs.

Original handling: Counts of nucleated cells, estimated from reference gene primer amplification, were obtained. Assay: immunoSEQ multiplex PCR; the TCRdb copy retains only in-frame clones and omits some. That table supplies the V and J calls and clone size; D and trimming were determined from the DNA. The top ten clones hold approximately 20% of a sample with 100,000 or so clones, around 76% of them seen once. Germline values: CDR1 SGHNT, CDR2 YYREEE (reference sequence). The CDR3 runs 14 residues. With V trimmed by 4 bases and J by 5 bases, 6 bases remained unmatched. The sequenced sample was peripheral blood. The TCR was taken from a woman aged 70 to 79 with acute or convalescent COVID-19. The chain recombines TRBV5-4 with TRBJ2-3; 8 nucleotides match TRBD1. CDR3 residues: CASSPQGAGDTQYF. The CDR3 DNA reads TGTGCCAGCAGCCCCCAGGGGGCAGGAGATACGCAGTATTTT.